The clone carrying this T cell receptor (beta chain) has more than one count but fewer than ten. Its antigen is currently unknown. Both 60 Vbeta primers and 13 Jbeta primers went into the PCR. Produced via immunoSEQ multiplex PCR; TCRdb's table is partial and in-frame only. The sample lists around 300,000 clones, roughly 70% occurring once. This entry is derived from a study of cytomegalovirus exposure and HLA in healthy donors. The study's findings and limits: It was reported that the classifier diagnosed cytomegalovirus status with high specificity and sensitivity in both the original and validation cohorts. Researchers catalogued around 150 TCR beta chains as cytomegalovirus-associated.

This CDR3 region has 15 residues. The V gene's germline CDR1 is MDHEN and CDR2 SYDVKM. Losses at the gene ends were 6 bases for V and 2 bases for J; bases not matched to a gene: 9. This chain uses TRBV28 with TRBJ1-2; 7 bases are shared with TRBD1. The sequence came from a female donor in good health and CMV-seronegative. Sequences were obtained from PBMCs. The CDR3 reads CASRQSGTDNYGYTF. The CDR3 DNA sequence: TGTGCCAGCAGGCAATCCGGGACAGACAACTATGGCTACACCTTC.